These 4 T cell receptor beta chains were sequenced from one sample in a study of cytomegalovirus exposure and HLA in healthy donors. A multiplex PCR was run with 60 Vbeta primers and 13 Jbeta primers. Repertoires were generated with immunoSEQ multiplex PCR, while TCRdb's copy carries only in-frame clones and drops some. The repertoire has roughly 120,000 clones, 70% to 75% of them found once; the top ten carry 1.6%. Sequencing was carried out using PBMCs. Source of these receptors: a woman under 30 in good health and CMV-seronegative.

The chain joins TRBV20-1 to TRBJ1-1, with D possibly TRBD1 on 6 matching bases. The V gene lost 5 bases and the J gene lost 7 bases, with 8 bases spanning the gap. Germline CDR1 reads DFQATT; CDR2 reads SNEGSKA (reference sequence). The CDR3 has 10 amino acids. The CDR3 bases are TGCAGTGCTGGACAGTTTGAAGCTTTCTTT. This translates into CSAGQFEAFF.

V gene TRBV5-4 combines with J gene TRBJ1-1, with D maybe TRBD1 (5 bases). The germline V gene has CDR1 SGHNT and CDR2 YYREEE (reference sequence). Trimming pared 7 bases from V and 3 bases from J, leaving 10 bases between. The CDR3 is made up of 12 amino acids. CDR3 amino acids: CASAGRDTEAFF. As DNA, the CDR3 is TGTGCCAGCGCAGGGAGGGACACTGAAGCTTTCTTT.

The chain carries TRBV27 and TRBJ1-3; D gene uncertain. There are 13 residues in the CDR3. CDR1 is MNHEY, CDR2 SMNVEV, per germline (reference sequence). Trimming cost V 5 bases and J 5 bases, with 10 bases left between them. The CDR3 loop reads CASSPLERNTIYF. CDR3 bases: TGTGCCAGCAGTCCCTTAGAGCGAAACACCATATATTTT.

The chain links TRBV5-1 to TRBJ1-6; D unresolved. Germline CDR1 SGHRS, CDR2 YFSETQ. Trimming took off 2 bases at V and 5 bases at J, with 11 bases between the two ends. The CDR3 runs 15 residues. The CDR3, as DNA: TGCGCCAGCAGCTTAGAGGGCCCCAATAATTCACCCCTCCACTTT. This gives the protein CASSLEGPNNSPLHF.